The sequence of this T cell receptor beta chain was determined in a study of regulatory T cells in long-lasting Graves disease. On the study more broadly: Over-5-year antithyroid drug use with positive TSH receptor antibodies defined persistent Graves' disease in the study. Study conclusions and caveats: Graves' patients with persistent disease showed TCR diversity lower than patients newly diagnosed.

Per germline, CDR1 DFQATT and CDR2 SNEGSKA (reference sequence). Between the trimmed V and J ends, which lost 3 bases and 0 bases, there was a span of 12 bases. CDR3 size: 15 residues. Construction of TCR beta libraries relied on iRepertoire HTBI primers and on Arm-PCR targeting CDR3 regions. TCRdb independently ran MiXCR on the multiplex PCR reads; one entry per CDR3 protein. The sample lists a few hundred thousand distinct CDR3 sequences; roughly 25% were seen once. With regard to this clonotype: Its matching antigen is unknown.

Time point of the sample: persistent/refractory GD, antithyroid drugs over 5 years with positive TRAb. Scientists built the TCR library using RNA that was extracted from PBMCs. It was an endocrinology department in Xi'an, China, that provided the patients. The chain is built from TRBV20-1 and TRBJ1-5, with D perhaps matching TRBD1 (6 bases). The sequence came from a woman aged 40 to 55 with Graves disease. The sequences come from peripheral blood mononuclear cells (PBMCs), collected when the disease was refractory, from a patient treated with antithyroid drugs. CDR3 nucleotide sequence: TGCAGTGCTAGTACAGGGTTCTATAGCAATCAGCCCCAGCATTTT. Protein product: CSASTGFYSNQPQHF.